This TCR beta chain stems from a study of identical twins. Study conclusions and caveats: Researchers reported excess low generation probability among twin-shared out-of-frame alpha sequences. Clonotypes of the beta chain that were abundant in cord blood carried fewer insertions (memory repertoires showed none).

TCRdb ran MiXCR on the 5' RACE reads and lists one entry per CDR3 protein. The table has 1.5 million or so distinct CDR3 sequences, more than 30% seen once. This CDR3 comprises 14 residues. The V gene's germline CDR1 is MNHNY and CDR2 SVGAGI (reference sequence). Each donor was a healthy Caucasian. Turning to this clonotype: As yet, its antigen is unknown.

The receptor comes from a newborn girl in good health. This chain joins TRBV6-6 and TRBJ2-7; perhaps TRBD2 as D (6 bases). The J call may be in error: the DNA end matches TRBJ2-5 better. The sample comprised cord blood. The CDR3 region has the DNA TGTGCCAGCAGTTCTCGACTAGAAGCAGAGACCCAGTACTTC. As protein: CASSSRLEAETQYF.